This T cell receptor (beta chain) appears in the sequencing data of a study of human T cells and chemical hapten exposure. Study-level information: Throughout a study of 20 to 30 weeks, patients underwent weekly scalp administration of diphenylcyclopropenone doses.

This clonotype was counted a few times. What it binds is unknown. Study outcomes and limitations: Sensitizing to DPC left TCRs with a frequency above 1 in 1000 unaltered.

Time point of the sample: patch test 1, 2 weeks after DPC sensitization. Treatment described: therapeutic diphenylcyclopropenone sensitization with weekly scalp DPC. The study extracted total RNA from unfractionated whole blood. Library preparation tagged each individual cDNA molecule with a unique molecular identifier. Each CDR3 protein is one row after TCRdb ran MiXCR on the RACE reads. The data show 75,000 to 100,000 distinct CDR3 sequences, roughly an eighth seen once. Between the trimmed V and J ends, which lost 2 bases and 14 bases, there was a span of 20 bases. This CDR3 spans 15 amino acids. Germline lookup yields CDR1 SGHKS and CDR2 YYEKEE (reference sequence).

The material sequenced was whole blood, taken in connection with sensitization to the hapten diphenylcyclopropenone (DPC). This chain uses TRBV5-5 with TRBJ1-6, with a weak D call TRBD1 (5 bases). This TCR came from a woman in her thirties or forties with alopecia areata. Some clones in this sample may be carry-over from other donors' samples. The CDR3 region has the DNA TGTGCCAGCAGCTTTAGGGGCAGCAACCTTCAATCCCTCCACTTT. This codes for CASSFRGSNLQSLHF.